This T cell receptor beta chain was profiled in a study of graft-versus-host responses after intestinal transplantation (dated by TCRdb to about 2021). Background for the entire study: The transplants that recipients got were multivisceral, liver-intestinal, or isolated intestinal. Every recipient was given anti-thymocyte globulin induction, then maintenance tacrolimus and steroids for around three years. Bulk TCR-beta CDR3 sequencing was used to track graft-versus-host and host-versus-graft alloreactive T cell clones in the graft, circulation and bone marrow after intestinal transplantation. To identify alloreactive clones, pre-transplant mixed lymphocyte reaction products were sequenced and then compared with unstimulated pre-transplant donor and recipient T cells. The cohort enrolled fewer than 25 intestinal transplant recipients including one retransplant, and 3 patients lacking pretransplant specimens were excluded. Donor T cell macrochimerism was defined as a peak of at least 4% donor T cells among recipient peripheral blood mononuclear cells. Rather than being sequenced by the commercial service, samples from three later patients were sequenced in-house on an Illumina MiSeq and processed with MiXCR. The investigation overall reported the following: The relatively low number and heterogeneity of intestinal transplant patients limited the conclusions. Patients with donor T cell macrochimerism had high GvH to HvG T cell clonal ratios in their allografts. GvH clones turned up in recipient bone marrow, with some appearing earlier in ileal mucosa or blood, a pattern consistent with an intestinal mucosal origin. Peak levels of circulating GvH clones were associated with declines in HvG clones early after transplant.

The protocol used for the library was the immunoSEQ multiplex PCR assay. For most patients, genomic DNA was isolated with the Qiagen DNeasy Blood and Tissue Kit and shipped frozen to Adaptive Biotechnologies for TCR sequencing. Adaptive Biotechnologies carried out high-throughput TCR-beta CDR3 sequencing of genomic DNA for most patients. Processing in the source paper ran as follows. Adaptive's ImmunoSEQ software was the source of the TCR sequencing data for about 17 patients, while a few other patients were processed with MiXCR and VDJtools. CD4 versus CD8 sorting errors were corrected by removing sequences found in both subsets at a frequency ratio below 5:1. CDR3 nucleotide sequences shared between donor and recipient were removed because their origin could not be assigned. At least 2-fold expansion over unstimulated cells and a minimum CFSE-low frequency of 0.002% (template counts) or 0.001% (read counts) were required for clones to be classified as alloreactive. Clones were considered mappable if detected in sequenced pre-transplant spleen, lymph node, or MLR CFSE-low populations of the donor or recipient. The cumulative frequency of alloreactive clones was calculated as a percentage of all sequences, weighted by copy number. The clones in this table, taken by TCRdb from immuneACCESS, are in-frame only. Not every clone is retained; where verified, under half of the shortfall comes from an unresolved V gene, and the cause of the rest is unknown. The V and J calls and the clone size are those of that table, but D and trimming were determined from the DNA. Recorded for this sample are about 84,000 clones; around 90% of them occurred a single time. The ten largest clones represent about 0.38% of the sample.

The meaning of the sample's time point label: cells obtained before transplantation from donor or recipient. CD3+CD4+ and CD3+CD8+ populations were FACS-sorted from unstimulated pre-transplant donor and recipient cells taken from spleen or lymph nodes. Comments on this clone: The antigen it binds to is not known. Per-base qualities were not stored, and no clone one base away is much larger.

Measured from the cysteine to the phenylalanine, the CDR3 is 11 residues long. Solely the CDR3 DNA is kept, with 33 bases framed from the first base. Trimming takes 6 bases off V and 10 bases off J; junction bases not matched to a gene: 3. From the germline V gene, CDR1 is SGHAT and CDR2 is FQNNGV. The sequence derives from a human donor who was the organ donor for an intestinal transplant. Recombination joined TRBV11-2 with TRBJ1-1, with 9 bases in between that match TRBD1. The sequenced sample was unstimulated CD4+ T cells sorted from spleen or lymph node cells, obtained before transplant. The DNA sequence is TGTGCCAGCAGTCAGGGACAGGGAGCTTTCTTT. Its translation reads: CASSQGQGAFF. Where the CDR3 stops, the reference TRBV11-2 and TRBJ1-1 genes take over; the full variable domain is EAGVAQSPRYKIIEKRQSVAFWCNPISGHATLYWYQQILGQGPKLLIQFQNNGVVDDSQLPKDRFSAERLKGVDSTLKIQPAKLEDSAVYLCASSQGQGAFFGQGTRLTVV.